This T cell receptor beta chain was obtained from a study of untreated major depressive disorder. Study results and limitations: TRBV05-01 (Vbeta 5.1) usage was higher in CD4+ T cells of depressed patients than controls.

Measured with immunoSEQ multiplex PCR; TCRdb has only the in-frame clones, and not every one. The sample shows about 13,000 clones, around 90% of them seen only once. This CDR3 has 16 residues. Germline values: CDR1 MNHNS, CDR2 SASEGT. J lost 3 bases, V lost 2 bases, and 5 bases had no gene match. Each depressed patient was pairwise matched to a non-depressed control for sex, age, current smoking status and body mass index. As concerns this clone: Its antigen remains unidentified.

Sequenced input: CD4+ T cells from PBMCs. The chain joins TRBV6-1 to TRBJ1-2; 11 positions agree with TRBD1. The receptor comes from a man aged 30 to 39 with major depressive disorder. CDR3 coding DNA: TGTGCCAGCAGTGAAAGTGGGACAGGGGGTTACTATGGCTACACCTTC. Protein: CASSESGTGGYYGYTF.